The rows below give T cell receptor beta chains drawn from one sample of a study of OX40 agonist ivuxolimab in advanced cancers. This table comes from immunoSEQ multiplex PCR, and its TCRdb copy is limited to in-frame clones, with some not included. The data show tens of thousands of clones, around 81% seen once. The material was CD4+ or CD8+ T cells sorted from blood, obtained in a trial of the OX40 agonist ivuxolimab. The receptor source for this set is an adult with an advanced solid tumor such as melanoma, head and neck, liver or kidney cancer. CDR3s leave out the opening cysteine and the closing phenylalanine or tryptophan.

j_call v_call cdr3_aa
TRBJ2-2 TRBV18 ASSPTGGRPNTGELF
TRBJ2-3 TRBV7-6 ASSTRQGADTQY
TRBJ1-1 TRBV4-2 ASTEGQGNTEAF
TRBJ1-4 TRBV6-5 ASSLTAATNEKLF
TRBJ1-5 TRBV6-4 ASSVGPNQPQH
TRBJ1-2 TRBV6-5 ASSSSRVGADYGYT
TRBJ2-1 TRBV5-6 ASSLGSGSSYNEQF
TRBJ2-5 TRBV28 ASGLAGFVETQY
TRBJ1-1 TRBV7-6 ASSFGQEAF
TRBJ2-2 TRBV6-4 ASSDSGDLPPPGELF
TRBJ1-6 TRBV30 AWSDGNSPLH
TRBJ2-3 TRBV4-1 ASSISGTSPDTQY
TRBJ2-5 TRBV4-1 ASSSDQGGPQETQY
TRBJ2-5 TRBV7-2 ASSLAPSGGPFQETQY
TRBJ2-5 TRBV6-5 ASSYSGRLQETQY
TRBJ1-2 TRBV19 ASSMGNNYGYT
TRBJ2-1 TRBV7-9 ASSLEPTGAANNEQF
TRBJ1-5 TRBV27 ASQGGGNQPQH
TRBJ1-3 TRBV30 ASYKDSGNTIY
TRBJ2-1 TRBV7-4 ASSFRTSGEYNEQF
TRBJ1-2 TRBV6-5 ASSVAGTLYGYT
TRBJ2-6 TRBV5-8 ASSLDGSGANVLT
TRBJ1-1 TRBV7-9 ASSSVNWGTEAF
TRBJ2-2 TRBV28 ASSGSLREGRELF
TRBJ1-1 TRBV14 ASSQGVVTEAF
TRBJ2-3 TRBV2 ASSVGTDTQY
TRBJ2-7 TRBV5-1 ASSRTSATYEQY
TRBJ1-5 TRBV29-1 SVGGVGQPQH
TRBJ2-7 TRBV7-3 ASSPRDSSYEQY
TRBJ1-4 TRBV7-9 AIPWGTNEKLF
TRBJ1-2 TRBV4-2 ASSQEQEAPPNGYT
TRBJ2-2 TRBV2 ASSGIITGELF
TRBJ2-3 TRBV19 ASRRTGGPDTQY
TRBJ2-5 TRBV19 ASSVFGTQY
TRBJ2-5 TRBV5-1 ASSNIQGSSETQY
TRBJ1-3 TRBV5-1 ASSGTGTGNTIY